This T cell receptor (beta chain) was captured by sequencing in a study of blood T cell repertoires in COVID-19. Assay: immunoSEQ multiplex PCR; the TCRdb copy retains only in-frame clones and omits some. Among 200,000 to 250,000 clones listed, 82% were seen once. The origin of this receptor is a woman aged 60 to 75 who had recovered from COVID-19. Source material: PBMCs or T cells enriched from blood (not recorded which).

The chain's CDR3 is CASSSGLPTDTQYF. CDR3 nucleotide sequence: TGCGCCAGCAGCTCGGGACTACCTACAGATACGCAGTATTTT. The rearrangement links TRBV5-1 to TRBJ2-3, with 7 nucleotides matching TRBD2. The CDR3 runs 14 residues. V dropped 3 bases and J dropped 3; count of bases not matched to a gene: 4. Germline V gene lookup returns CDR1 SGHRS and CDR2 YFSETQ. Filled out from reference TRBV5-1 and TRBJ2-3, the complete variable domain reads KAGVTQTPRYLIKTRGQQVTLSCSPISGHRSVSWYQQTPGQGLQFLFEYFSETQRNKGNFPGRFSGRQFSNSRSEMNVSTLELGDSALYLCASSSGLPTDTQYFGPGTRLTVL.